A single sample is the source of the 12 T cell receptor beta chains below, sequenced in a study of cytomegalovirus exposure and HLA in healthy donors (dated by TCRdb to 2015 to 2018). Libraries were built with the immunoSEQ multiplex PCR assay. The multiplex PCR relied on a mix of 60 forward primers for TCR Vbeta segments and 13 reverse primers for TCR Jbeta segments. Here the immuneACCESS table is served through TCRdb, limited to in-frame sequences with V and J called. Missing clones are a known gap in these copies; in checked studies unresolved V genes cover under half, and the rest lacks a known reason. The table for this sample lists 150,000 or so clones; 75% to 90% of them were counted only once. About 4% of the sample goes to the ten largest clones. The sequencing sample was made of PBMCs. The receptors stem from a man aged 45-65 years in good health and CMV-seropositive.

This clone was detected only once. The rearrangement links TRBV6-5 to TRBJ2-2; weak D call: TRBD1 (6 bases). CDR3 size: 15 residues. V dropped 6 bases and J dropped 3 bases, with 14 bases sitting between them. Germline CDR1 and CDR2: MNHEY and SVGAGI. CDR3 DNA: TGTGCCAGCAGACCCCCGGGACAAGACACCGGGGAGCTGTTTTTT. Translating gives CASRPPGQDTGELFF.

This chain connects TRBV9 to TRBJ2-1, with 12 bases matching TRBD2. V lost 3 bases, J lost 6 bases, and 10 bases stayed unmatched. The CDR3 is 17 residues long. Germline V gene sequence: CDR1 SGDLS, CDR2 YYNGEE. CDR3 loop: CASSAQLLAGGGNEQFF. The CDR3 DNA sequence: TGTGCCAGCAGCGCACAGCTACTAGCGGGAGGTGGCAATGAGCAGTTCTTC. Filled out from reference TRBV9 and TRBJ2-1, the complete variable domain reads DSGVTQTPKHLITATGQRVTLRCSPRSGDLSVYWYQQSLDQGLQFLIQYYNGEERAKGNILERFSAQQFPDLHSELNLSSLELGDSALYFCASSAQLLAGGGNEQFFGPGTRLTVL.

The chain has TRBV6-1 and TRBJ1-4; TRBD1 is a possible D gene (6 bases). Per the germline V gene, CDR1 is MNHNS and CDR2 is SASEGT. The V end lost 3 bases, the J end lost 3 bases, and 14 bases lay between the germline ends. This CDR3 comprises 16 residues. For the CDR3, the DNA is TGTGCCAGCAGTGATCACCCGGACAGATCTAATGAAAAACTGTTTTTT. Encoded protein: CASSDHPDRSNEKLFF.

This chain uses TRBV30 with TRBJ2-5; 8 positions match TRBD2. CDR3 size: 13 residues. Germline CDR1 reads GTSNPN; CDR2 reads SVGIG (reference sequence). Trimming at V came to 2 bases and at J to 9 bases, leaving 8 bases not matched to a gene. CDR3 sequence reads: CAWSSGTRAPQYF. The DNA for the CDR3 is TGTGCCTGGAGTTCCGGGACTAGGGCGCCCCAGTACTTC.

The chain uses TRBV10-3 and TRBJ1-6; 9 nucleotides match TRBD1. V was pared by 10 bases and J by 9 bases, with 10 bases of the junction left unmatched. Germline values: CDR1 ENHRY, CDR2 SYGVKD. This CDR3 comprises 14 residues. CDR3 protein: CATEDRGKGSPLHF. CDR3 coding DNA: TGTGCCACCGAGGACAGGGGCAAGGGTTCACCCCTCCACTTT.

The CDR3 is CASSLGGGNYEQYF. The CDR3 DNA reads TGCGCCAGCAGCTTGGGCGGGGGAAACTACGAGCAGTACTTC. This sequence joins TRBV5-1 and TRBJ2-7; TRBD2 agrees at 7 bases. Trimming at V came to 0 bases and at J to 3 bases, leaving 3 bases not matched to a gene. Germline loops: CDR1 SGHRS, CDR2 YFSETQ. This CDR3 has 14 residues. Variable domain in full (rest from reference TRBV5-1 and TRBJ2-7): KAGVTQTPRYLIKTRGQQVTLSCSPISGHRSVSWYQQTPGQGLQFLFEYFSETQRNKGNFPGRFSGRQFSNSRSEMNVSTLELGDSALYLCASSLGGGNYEQYFGPGTRLTVT.

V usage is TRBV30 and J usage is TRBJ1-1; D remains unclear. CDR3 length equals 13 residues. The V end was cut by 3 bases, the J end by 4 bases, with 12 bases between. From germline, CDR1 is GTSNPN and CDR2 SVGIG (reference sequence). For the CDR3, the DNA is TGTGCCTGGAGGTCTGCGGTGGCCACTGAAGCTTTCTTT. Its translation is CAWRSAVATEAFF.

This clone was seen a single time. The chain joins TRBV11-1 to TRBJ2-7; tentatively, D is TRBD1 (5 bases). Looked up from germline, CDR1 is SGHAT and CDR2 is FQDESV (reference sequence). Trimming stripped 1 base from V and 3 bases from J, with 10 bases between. The CDR3 totals 14 residues. The DNA of the CDR3 is TGTGCCAGCAGCTTAGGTACAGGTTACTACGAGCAGTACTTC. Protein: CASSLGTGYYEQYF.

The V call is TRBV7-2, the J call TRBJ2-1; tentatively, D is TRBD2 (5 bases). Trimming pared 1 base from V and 6 bases from J, leaving 10 bases between. The CDR3 consists of 14 residues. Germline V gene data show CDR1 as SGHTA and CDR2 as FQGNSA. CDR3 sequence: CASSLEGVGNEQFF. In nucleotides, the CDR3 is TGTGCCAGCAGCTTAGAGGGAGTCGGCAATGAGCAGTTCTTC.

This chain uses TRBV9 with TRBJ2-6, with 10 bases identical to TRBD2. The germline V gene has CDR1 SGDLS and CDR2 YYNGEE. The CDR3 is 17 residues long. V was clipped by 4 bases and J by 4 bases; unmatched bases: 8. CDR3 loop: CASSPSGGALGANVLTF. CDR3 coding DNA: TGTGCCAGCAGCCCCAGCGGGGGGGCTTTAGGGGCCAACGTCCTGACTTTC. Using reference TRBV9 and TRBJ2-6 for the parts outside the CDR3, the full variable domain is DSGVTQTPKHLITATGQRVTLRCSPRSGDLSVYWYQQSLDQGLQFLIQYYNGEERAKGNILERFSAQQFPDLHSELNLSSLELGDSALYFCASSPSGGALGANVLTFGAGSRLTVL.

The genes are TRBV5-1 and TRBJ2-3, with D unresolved. CDR1 SGHRS and CDR2 YFSETQ come from the germline V gene. This CDR3 is built from 14 residues. Trimming shortened V by 3 bases and J by 6 bases, and 14 bases separated the two germline ends. CDR3 nucleotide sequence: TGCGCCAGCAGCTCCACAGATCTTATGGATACGCAGTATTTT. Translation: CASSSTDLMDTQYF. Combining the CDR3 with reference TRBV5-1 and TRBJ2-3 gives the whole variable domain KAGVTQTPRYLIKTRGQQVTLSCSPISGHRSVSWYQQTPGQGLQFLFEYFSETQRNKGNFPGRFSGRQFSNSRSEMNVSTLELGDSALYLCASSSTDLMDTQYFGPGTRLTVL.

On this clone: This CDR3 is also generated by other DNA sequences in the sample. V is TRBV7-2 and J is TRBJ1-5, with D maybe TRBD1 (6 bases). The CDR3 extends over 14 amino acids. Trimming took off 5 bases at V and 2 bases at J, with 10 bases between the two ends. Germline V gene sequence: CDR1 SGHTA, CDR2 FQGNSA. This chain's CDR3 is CASSLRQGNQPQHF. Here the CDR3 DNA reads TGTGCCAGCAGCCTACGACAGGGCAATCAGCCCCAGCATTTT.